This T cell receptor (beta chain) is drawn from a study of T cells in localized non-small cell lung cancer. The study, taken as a whole, reports: Sequencing was limited to one tumor region, leaving the possibility of heterogeneity open. The study detected a median roughly 61 of the top 100 tumor clones in adjacent lung.

The CDR3 totals 13 residues. Looked up from germline, CDR1 is MNHEY and CDR2 is SVGAGI. The germline V and J ends were trimmed by 5 bases and 8 bases, with 16 bases remaining between them. Repertoires were generated with immunoSEQ multiplex PCR, while TCRdb's copy carries only in-frame clones and drops some. This sample yields some 38,000 clones, of which 80% to 90% are seen a single time; around 5.8% belongs to the top ten. Comment on this clone: Its antigen is unidentified.

This sequence originates from a male donor at least 60 years old with stage II lung adenocarcinoma. The J gene is TRBJ2-7, the V gene TRBV6-5, with D possibly matching TRBD1 (6 bases). The sequencing used peripheral blood mononuclear cells, collected before any cancer treatment. The CDR3 nucleotides are TGTGCCAGCAGTACCCTGACAGGCGGGCAGCAGTACTTC. This encodes CASSTLTGGQQYF.